Included here is one T cell receptor beta chain sequence, with context. The assay was immunoSEQ multiplex PCR, and TCRdb's table has in-frame clones only and misses some. Found here are roughly 250,000 clones, approximately 86% of them singletons; the top ten hold around 10%. CDR1 is GTSNPN and CDR2 is SVGIG in the germline V gene (reference sequence). V lost 7 bases, J lost 3 bases, and 13 bases lay in between. The CDR3 runs 12 residues. This entry belongs to a study of blood T cell repertoires in COVID-19. The chain is built from TRBV30 and TRBJ2-7, with D perhaps matching TRBD2 (5 bases). The sequence was collected from a man aged 35 to 55 who had recovered from COVID-19. The sample was peripheral blood. CDR3 DNA: TGTGCCTTCAAAACGGGGAGCTACGAGCAGTACTTC. Protein: CAFKTGSYEQYF. The full variable domain, completed using reference TRBV30 and TRBJ2-7, is SQTIHQWPATLVQPVGSPLSLECTVEGTSNPNLYWYRQAAGRGLQLLFYSVGIGQISSEVPQNLSASRPQDRQFILSSKKLLLSDSGFYLCAFKTGSYEQYFGPGTRLTVT.